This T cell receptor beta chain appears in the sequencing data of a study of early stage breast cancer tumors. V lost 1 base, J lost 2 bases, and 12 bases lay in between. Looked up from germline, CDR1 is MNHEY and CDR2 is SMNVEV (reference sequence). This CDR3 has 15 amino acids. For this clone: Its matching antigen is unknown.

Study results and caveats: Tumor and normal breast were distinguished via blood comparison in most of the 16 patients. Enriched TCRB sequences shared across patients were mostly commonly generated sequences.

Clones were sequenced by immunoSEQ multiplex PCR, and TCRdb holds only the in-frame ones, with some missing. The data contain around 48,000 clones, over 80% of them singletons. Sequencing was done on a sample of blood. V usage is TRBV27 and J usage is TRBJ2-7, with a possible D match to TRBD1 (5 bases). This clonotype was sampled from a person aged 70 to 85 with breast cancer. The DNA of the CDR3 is TGTGCCAGCAGTTTATGGGCAGGGAACCCCTACGAGCAGTACTTC. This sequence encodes CASSLWAGNPYEQYF.